The 16 T cell receptor beta chains presented below share a single source sample, sequenced in a study of human T cells and chemical hapten exposure. One entry per CDR3 protein, called by TCRdb with MiXCR from the RACE reads. Of about 77,000 distinct CDR3 sequences in the sample, around 9.4% were seen once. Stated time point: healthy volunteer bleed at 6 weeks. Unseparated into fractions, whole blood served as the source from which total RNA was extracted. Sequencing used whole blood. These receptor sequences come from a female donor in good health. Some clones in this sample may be carry-over from other donors' samples.

The rearrangement joins TRBV6-1 to TRBJ1-5; D gene unclear. This CDR3 spans 15 amino acids. V dropped 7 bases and J dropped 3 bases, with 16 bases sitting between them. Per the germline V gene, CDR1 is MNHNS and CDR2 is SASEGT. The CDR3 DNA is TGTGCCAGCACCGCGGAACGGGGAACCAATCAGCCCCAGCATTTT. It specifies CASTAERGTNQPQHF.

As concerns this clonotype: This may stem from a read error, because a much larger clone lies one nucleotide away. This sequence joins TRBV5-1 and TRBJ2-7; the D is unclear. The CDR3 sequence is 13 residues long. Germline loops: CDR1 SGHRS, CDR2 YFSETQ. With 1 base removed from V and 5 bases from J, the gap between germline ends came to 10 bases. This CDR3 reads CASSLTESDEQYF. CDR3 nucleotides: TGCGCCAGCAGCTTGACAGAGTCCGACGAGCAGTACTTC. Using reference TRBV5-1 and TRBJ2-7 for the parts outside the CDR3, the full variable domain is KAGVTQTPRYLIKTRGQQVTLSCSPISGHRSVSWYQQTPGQGLQFLFEYFSETQRNKGNFPGRFSGRQFSNSRSEMNVSTLELGDSALYLCASSLTESDEQYFGPGTRLTVT.

This rearrangement joins TRBV9 to TRBJ2-7; 11 nucleotides agree with TRBD2. The length of the CDR3 is 15 residues. J lost 7 bases, V lost 3 bases, and 9 bases had no gene match. In germline, CDR1 is SGDLS, CDR2 YYNGEE. The CDR3 protein is CASSGTSGGFSEQYF. CDR3 DNA: TGTGCCAGCAGCGGCACTAGCGGGGGTTTTTCAGAGCAGTACTTC.

This clonotype showed up many times. The chain uses TRBV20-1 and TRBJ2-4; 7 nucleotides agree with TRBD2. CDR3 length equals 14 residues. Germline V CDR1 and CDR2: DFQATT, SNEGSKA (reference sequence). The V gene end was trimmed by 0 bases and the J gene end by 7 bases; junction bases not matched to a gene: 6. DNA of the CDR3: TGCAGTGCTAGAGATCCAGCGGGGTGGAACATTCAGTACTTC. Its translation is CSARDPAGWNIQYF.

This clonotype was seen only a few times. This chain uses TRBV9 with TRBJ1-2; a weak D match, TRBD1 (5 bases). In germline, CDR1 is SGDLS, CDR2 YYNGEE. CDR3 length: 14 amino acids. V lost 3 bases, J lost 4 bases, and 13 bases lay in between. CDR3 in amino acids: CASSAEGRGYGYTF. DNA for the CDR3: TGTGCCAGCAGCGCCGAGGGTAGGGGCTATGGCTACACCTTC.

This clonotype turned up a few times. V is TRBV29-1 and J is TRBJ1-1; 8 bases are a match to TRBD1. Germline trimming cut 6 bases from V and 3 bases from J; bases unmatched to any gene: 6. This CDR3 has 13 amino acids. Per germline, CDR1 SQVTM and CDR2 ANQGSEA. The CDR3 region has the DNA TGCAGCGTGGATAACAGGGGGGACACTGAAGCTTTCTTT. Encoded protein: CSVDNRGDTEAFF.

The rearrangement uses TRBV12-3 or TRBV12-4 and TRBJ1-5; D remains ambiguous. V dropped 6 bases and J dropped 0 bases, with 12 bases sitting between them. The CDR3 runs 15 residues. The CDR3 region is CASSPGQYSNQPQHF. As DNA, the CDR3 is TGTGCCAGCAGCCCCGGGCAGTATAGCAATCAGCCCCAGCATTTT.

V usage is TRBV6-2 or TRBV6-3 and J usage is TRBJ1-1; the D is unclear. The length of the CDR3 is 12 residues. The germline gives CDR1 MNHEY, CDR2 SVGEGT. V was trimmed by 5 bases and J by 8 bases, leaving 12 bases between them. In DNA form, the CDR3 reads TGTGCCAGCAGTCTTGCCAGAATAGAAGCTTTCTTT. Its protein is CASSLARIEAFF.

This clonotype has a count of ten or more. The CDR3 loop reads CASSHSRKAGGTYNEQFF. DNA of the CDR3: TGCGCCAGCAGCCACTCGCGAAAAGCAGGGGGGACCTACAATGAGCAGTTCTTC. V and J are TRBV4-3 and TRBJ2-1; weak D call: TRBD1 (7 bases). In germline, CDR1 is LGHNA, CDR2 YSLEER. Trimming stripped 3 bases from V and 2 bases from J, with 20 bases between. The CDR3 is 18 residues long.

This clonotype was recorded many times. CDR3 bases: TGCGGGGTCACGGAGGAAAAACTGTTTTTT. Translation: CGVTEEKLFF. The V and J genes are TRBV29-1 and TRBJ1-4, with no clear D. Germline V gene sequence: CDR1 SQVTM, CDR2 ANQGSEA. The CDR3 covers 10 residues.

Turning to this clonotype: A read error may account for a junction end that differs from germline. This chain connects TRBV12-3 or TRBV12-4 to TRBJ2-3, with 8 bases that match TRBD2. The CDR3 covers 15 residues. CDR3 DNA: TGTGCCAGCAGTTTTGGCGGGGGGAGCACAAATACGCAGTATTTT. It yields the protein CASSFGGGSTNTQYF.

The rearrangement joins TRBV6-6 to TRBJ2-6; D unclear. The CDR3 runs 15 residues. The germline V and J ends were trimmed by 7 bases and 1 base, with 11 bases remaining between them. Germline-derived CDR1 and CDR2 are MNHNY and SVGAGI (reference sequence). The CDR3 protein is CASTLPLSGANVLTF. CDR3 DNA: TGTGCCAGCACCCTACCACTATCTGGGGCCAACGTCCTGACTTTC.

This clonotype was seen repeatedly, ten times or more. The genes are TRBV29-1 and TRBJ1-2; 9 bases map to TRBD1. V trimming: 5 bases; J trimming: 6 bases; junction bases outside the gene matches: 10. Germline-derived CDR1 and CDR2 are SQVTM and ANQGSEA. The CDR3 is 14 residues long. The CDR3 DNA reads TGCAGCGTTTATAATCCGGGACAGGGAAATGGCTACACCTTC. It codes for CSVYNPGQGNGYTF.

This clonotype showed up just a few times. The chain has TRBV20-1 and TRBJ1-4; D gene ambiguous. There are 14 residues in the CDR3. V dropped 6 bases and J dropped 4 bases, with 15 bases sitting between them. The germline CDR1 and CDR2 sequences are DFQATT and SNEGSKA (reference sequence). CDR3 bases: TGCAGTGCCCACCAGTACGGTGTTAATGAAAAACTGTTTTTT. Amino acids: CSAHQYGVNEKLFF.

The rearrangement uses TRBV25-1 and TRBJ1-3, with no clear D. Trimming cost V 5 bases and J 0 bases, with 8 bases left between them. The germline V gene has CDR1 MGHDK and CDR2 SYGVNS. The CDR3 extends over 14 amino acids. CDR3: CASSHAISGNTIYF. Written as DNA, the CDR3 is TGTGCCAGCAGTCATGCGATCTCTGGAAACACCATATATTTT.

This clonotype was seen a few times. The rearrangement links TRBV5-1 to TRBJ2-7, with TRBD1 identical over 7 bases. CDR1 is SGHRS, CDR2 YFSETQ, per germline. CDR3 length: 15 residues. Unmatched junction bases numbered 17, after V lost 7 bases and J lost 7 bases. The chain's CDR3 is CASGLPTGSGGEQYF. CDR3 DNA sequence: TGCGCCAGCGGACTGCCTACAGGATCAGGGGGTGAGCAGTACTTC.